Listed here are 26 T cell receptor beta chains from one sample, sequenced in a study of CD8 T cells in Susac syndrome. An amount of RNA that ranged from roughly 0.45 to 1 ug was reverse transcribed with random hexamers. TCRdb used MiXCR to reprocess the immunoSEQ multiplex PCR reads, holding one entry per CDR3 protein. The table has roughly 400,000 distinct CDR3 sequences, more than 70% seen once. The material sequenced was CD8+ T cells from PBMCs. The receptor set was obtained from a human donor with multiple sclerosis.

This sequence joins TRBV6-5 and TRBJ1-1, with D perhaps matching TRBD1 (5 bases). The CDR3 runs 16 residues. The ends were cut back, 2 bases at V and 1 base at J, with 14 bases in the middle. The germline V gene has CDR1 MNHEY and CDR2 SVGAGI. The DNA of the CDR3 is TGTGCCAGCAGTTACCTAACTAGGGGTTCGAACACTGAAGCTTTCTTT. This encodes CASSYLTRGSNTEAFF.

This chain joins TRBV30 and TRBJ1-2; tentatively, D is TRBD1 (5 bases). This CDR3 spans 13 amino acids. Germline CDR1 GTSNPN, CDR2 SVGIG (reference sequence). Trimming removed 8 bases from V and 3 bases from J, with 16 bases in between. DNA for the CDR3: TGTGCCGGCGAGACAGAAGGATACTATGGCTACACCTTC. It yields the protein CAGETEGYYGYTF.

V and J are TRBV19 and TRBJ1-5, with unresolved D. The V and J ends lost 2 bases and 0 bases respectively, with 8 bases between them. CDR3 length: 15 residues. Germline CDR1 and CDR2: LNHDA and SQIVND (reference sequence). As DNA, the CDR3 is TGTGCCAGTAGTATATCTGCTTATAGCAATCAGCCCCAGCATTTT. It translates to CASSISAYSNQPQHF. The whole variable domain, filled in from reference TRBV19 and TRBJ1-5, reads DGGITQSPKYLFRKEGQNVTLSCEQNLNHDAMYWYRQDPGQGLRLIYYSQIVNDFQKGDIAEGYSVSREKKESFPLTVTSAQKNPTAFYLCASSISAYSNQPQHFGDGTRLSIL.

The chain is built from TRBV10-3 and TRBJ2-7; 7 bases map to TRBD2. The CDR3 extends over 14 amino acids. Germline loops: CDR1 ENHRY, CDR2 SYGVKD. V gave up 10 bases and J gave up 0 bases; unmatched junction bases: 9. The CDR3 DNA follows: TGTGCCACCCAGGGTCCGGGGGGCTCCTACGAGCAGTACTTC. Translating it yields CATQGPGGSYEQYF.

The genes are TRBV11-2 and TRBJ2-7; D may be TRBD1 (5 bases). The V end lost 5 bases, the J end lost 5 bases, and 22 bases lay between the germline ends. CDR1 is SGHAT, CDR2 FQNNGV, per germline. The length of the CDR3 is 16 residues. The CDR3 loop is CASSTSMGRVVNEQYF. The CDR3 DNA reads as TGTGCCAGCAGCACGTCAATGGGCAGGGTAGTAAACGAGCAGTACTTC.

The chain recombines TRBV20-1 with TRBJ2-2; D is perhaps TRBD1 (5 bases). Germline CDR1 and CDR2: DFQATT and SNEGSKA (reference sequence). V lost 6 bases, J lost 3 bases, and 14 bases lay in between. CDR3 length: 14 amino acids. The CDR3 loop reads CSAPSDTHTGELFF. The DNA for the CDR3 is TGCAGTGCACCCTCGGACACCCACACCGGGGAGCTGTTTTTT.

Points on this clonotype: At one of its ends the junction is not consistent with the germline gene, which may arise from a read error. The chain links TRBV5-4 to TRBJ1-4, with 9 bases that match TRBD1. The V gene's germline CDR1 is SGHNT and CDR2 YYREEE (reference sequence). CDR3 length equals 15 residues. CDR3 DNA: TGTGCCAGCAGTTTGGCCGGGACAGGGCCTGAAAAACTGTTTTTT. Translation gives CASSLAGTGPEKLFF.

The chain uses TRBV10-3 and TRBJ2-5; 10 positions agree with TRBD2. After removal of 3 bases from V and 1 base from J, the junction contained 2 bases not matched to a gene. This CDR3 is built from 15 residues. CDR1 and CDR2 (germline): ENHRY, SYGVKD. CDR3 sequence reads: CAISDPSGSQETQYF. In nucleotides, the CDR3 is TGTGCCATCAGTGATCCTAGCGGGAGCCAAGAGACCCAGTACTTC.

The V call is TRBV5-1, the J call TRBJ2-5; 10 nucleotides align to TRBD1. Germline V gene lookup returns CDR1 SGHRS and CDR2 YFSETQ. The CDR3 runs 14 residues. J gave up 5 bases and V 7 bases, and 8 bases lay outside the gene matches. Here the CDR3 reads CASCPGTGAETQYF. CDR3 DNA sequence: TGCGCCAGCTGTCCCGGGACAGGGGCGGAGACCCAGTACTTC.

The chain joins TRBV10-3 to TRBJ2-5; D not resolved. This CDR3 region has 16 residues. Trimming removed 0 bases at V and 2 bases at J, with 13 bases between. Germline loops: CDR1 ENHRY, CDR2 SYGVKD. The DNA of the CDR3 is TGTGCCATCAGTGAGTCAAAGGGATGGAGACAAGAGACCCAGTACTTC. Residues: CAISESKGWRQETQYF.

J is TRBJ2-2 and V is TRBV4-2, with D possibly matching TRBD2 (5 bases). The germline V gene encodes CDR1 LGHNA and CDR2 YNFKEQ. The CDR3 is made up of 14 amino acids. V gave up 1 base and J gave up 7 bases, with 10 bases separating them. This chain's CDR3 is CASSQGLAHGELFF. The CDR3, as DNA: TGTGCCAGCAGCCAAGGTCTAGCCCACGGGGAGCTGTTTTTT.

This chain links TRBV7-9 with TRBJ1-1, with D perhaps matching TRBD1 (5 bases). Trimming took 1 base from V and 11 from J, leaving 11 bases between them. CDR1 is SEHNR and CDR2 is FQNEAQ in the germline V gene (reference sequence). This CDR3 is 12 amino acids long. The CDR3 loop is CASSLDGEGAFF. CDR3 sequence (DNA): TGTGCCAGCAGCTTAGATGGGGAGGGGGCTTTCTTT.

The CDR3: CASSERQGSQPQHF. The CDR3 nucleotides are TGTGCCAGTAGTGAAAGACAGGGCTCTCAGCCCCAGCATTTT. The V and J genes are TRBV19 and TRBJ1-5; 7 nucleotides align to TRBD1. Germline V gives CDR1 LNHDA, CDR2 SQIVND (reference sequence). V lost 5 bases to trimming and J lost 6 bases; unmatched junction nucleotides: 7. There are 14 residues in the CDR3.

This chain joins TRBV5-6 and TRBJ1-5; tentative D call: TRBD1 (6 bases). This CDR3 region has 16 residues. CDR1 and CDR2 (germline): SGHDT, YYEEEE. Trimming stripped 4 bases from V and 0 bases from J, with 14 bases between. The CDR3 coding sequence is TGTGCCAGCAGCCGTCACAGGGCATATAGCAATCAGCCCCAGCATTTT. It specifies CASSRHRAYSNQPQHF.

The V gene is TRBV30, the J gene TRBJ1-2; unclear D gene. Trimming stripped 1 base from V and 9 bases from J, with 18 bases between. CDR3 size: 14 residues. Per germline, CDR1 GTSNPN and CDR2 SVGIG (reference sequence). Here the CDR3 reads CAWSDGVFKVRYTF. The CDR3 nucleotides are TGTGCCTGGAGTGACGGGGTCTTTAAGGTCCGCTACACCTTC.

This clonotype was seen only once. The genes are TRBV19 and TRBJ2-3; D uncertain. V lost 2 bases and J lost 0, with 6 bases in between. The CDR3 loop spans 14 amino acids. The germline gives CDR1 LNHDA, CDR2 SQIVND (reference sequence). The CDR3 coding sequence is TGTGCCAGTAGTATATACGGAAGCACAGATACGCAGTATTTT. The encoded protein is CASSIYGSTDTQYF.

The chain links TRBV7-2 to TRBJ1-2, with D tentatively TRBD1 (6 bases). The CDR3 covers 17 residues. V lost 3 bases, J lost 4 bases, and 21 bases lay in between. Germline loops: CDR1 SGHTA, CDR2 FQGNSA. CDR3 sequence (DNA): TGTGCCAGCAGCTTTAGGGACACAGGGATGTCAACCTATGGCTACACCTTC. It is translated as CASSFRDTGMSTYGYTF.

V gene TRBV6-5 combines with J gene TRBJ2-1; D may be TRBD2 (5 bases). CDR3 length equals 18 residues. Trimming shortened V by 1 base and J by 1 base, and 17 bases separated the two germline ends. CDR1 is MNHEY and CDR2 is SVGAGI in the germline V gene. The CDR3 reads CASSYFSVNSESYNEQFF. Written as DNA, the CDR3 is TGTGCCAGCAGTTACTTCTCGGTTAATAGCGAATCCTACAATGAGCAGTTCTTC.

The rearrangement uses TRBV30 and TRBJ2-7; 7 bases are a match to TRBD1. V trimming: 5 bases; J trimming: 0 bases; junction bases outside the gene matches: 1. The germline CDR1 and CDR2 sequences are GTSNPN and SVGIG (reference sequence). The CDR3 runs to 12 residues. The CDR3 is CAWGTVSYEQYF. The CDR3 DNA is TGTGCCTGGGGGACAGTCTCCTACGAGCAGTACTTC.

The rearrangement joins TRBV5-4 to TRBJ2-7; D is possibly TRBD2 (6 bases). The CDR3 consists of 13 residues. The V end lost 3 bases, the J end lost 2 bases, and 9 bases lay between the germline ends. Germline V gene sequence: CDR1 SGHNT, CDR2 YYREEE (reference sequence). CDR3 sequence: CASSWGEAYEQYF. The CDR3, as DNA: TGTGCCAGCAGCTGGGGGGAGGCCTACGAGCAGTACTTC.

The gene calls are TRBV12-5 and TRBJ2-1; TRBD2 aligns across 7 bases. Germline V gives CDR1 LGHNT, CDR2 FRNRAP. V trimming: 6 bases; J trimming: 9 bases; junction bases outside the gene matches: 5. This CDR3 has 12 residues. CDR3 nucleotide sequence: TGTGCTAGTGGACCCGGGACTATTGAGCAGTTCTTC. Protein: CASGPGTIEQFF.

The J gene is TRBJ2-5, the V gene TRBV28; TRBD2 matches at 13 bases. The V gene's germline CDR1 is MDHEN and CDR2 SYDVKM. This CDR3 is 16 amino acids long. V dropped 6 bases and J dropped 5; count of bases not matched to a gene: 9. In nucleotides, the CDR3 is TGTGCCAGCAGCCCCCGGACTAGCGGGAGTGTTGAGACCCAGTACTTC. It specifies CASSPRTSGSVETQYF.

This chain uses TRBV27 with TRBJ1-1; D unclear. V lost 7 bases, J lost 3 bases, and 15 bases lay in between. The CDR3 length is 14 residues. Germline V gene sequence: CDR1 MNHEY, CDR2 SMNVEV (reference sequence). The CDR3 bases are TGTGCCAGCATGGTATTAACGGGCTACACTGAAGCTTTCTTT. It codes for CASMVLTGYTEAFF.

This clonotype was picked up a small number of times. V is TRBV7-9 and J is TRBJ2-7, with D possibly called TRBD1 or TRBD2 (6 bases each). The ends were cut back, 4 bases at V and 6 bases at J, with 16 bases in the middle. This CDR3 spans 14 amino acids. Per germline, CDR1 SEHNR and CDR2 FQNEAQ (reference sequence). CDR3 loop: CASSSTGLEGEQYF. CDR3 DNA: TGTGCCAGCAGCTCTACAGGGTTGGAGGGCGAGCAGTACTTC.

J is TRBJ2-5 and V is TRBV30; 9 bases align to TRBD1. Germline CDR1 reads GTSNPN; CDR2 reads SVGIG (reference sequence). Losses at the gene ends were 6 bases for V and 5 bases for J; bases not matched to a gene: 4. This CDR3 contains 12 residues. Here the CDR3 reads CACTGGGETQYF. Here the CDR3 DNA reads TGTGCCTGCACAGGGGGCGGCGAGACCCAGTACTTC. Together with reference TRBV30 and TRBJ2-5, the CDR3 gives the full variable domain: SQTIHQWPATLVQPVGSPLSLECTVEGTSNPNLYWYRQAAGRGLQLLFYSVGIGQISSEVPQNLSASRPQDRQFILSSKKLLLSDSGFYLCACTGGGETQYFGPGTRLLVL.

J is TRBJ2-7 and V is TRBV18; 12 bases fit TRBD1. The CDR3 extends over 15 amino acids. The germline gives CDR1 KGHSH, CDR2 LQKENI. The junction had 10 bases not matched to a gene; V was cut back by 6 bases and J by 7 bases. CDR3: CASSARDRGHQEQYF. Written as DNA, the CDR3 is TGTGCCAGCTCGGCGAGGGACAGGGGGCATCAGGAGCAGTACTTC.